The clone carrying this T cell receptor (beta chain) was seen many times. This sample was included in a study of CDR3 diversity in severe acne. Each CDR3 protein is one row after TCRdb ran MiXCR on the PCR reads. Among more than 80,000 distinct CDR3 sequences listed, approximately 49% were seen once. V gave up 3 bases and J gave up 10 bases, with 19 bases separating them. This CDR3 comprises 15 residues. The germline gives CDR1 LNHNV, CDR2 YYDKDF (reference sequence). The sequenced sample was blood. The J gene is TRBJ2-1, the V gene TRBV15; D is perhaps TRBD1 or TRBD2 (5 bases each). This sequence originates from a male donor with severe acne vulgaris. The CDR3 protein is CATSSTYTGLGEQFF. The CDR3 DNA sequence: TGTGCCACCAGCAGCACTTATACAGGACTGGGCGAGCAGTTCTTC. Supplemented by reference TRBV15 and TRBJ2-1, the full variable domain reads DAMVIQNPRYQVTQFGKPVTLSCSQTLNHNVMYWYQQKSSQAPKLLFHYYDKDFNNEADTPDNFQSRRPNTSFCFLDIRSPGLGDTAMYLCATSSTYTGLGEQFFGPGTRLTVL.